Listed here is a single T cell receptor beta chain. The sample belongs to a study of CD4 and CD8 cells across lung adenocarcinoma regions. This CDR3 is built from 13 residues. CDR1 and CDR2 from the germline V gene are WNHNN and SYGVQD (reference sequence). Via MiXCR, TCRdb re-called the PCR reads, giving one row per CDR3 protein. The repertoire has several thousand distinct CDR3 sequences, about half of them found once; the top ten carry about 31%. Localized lung adenocarcinoma, a non-small cell lung cancer, affected the donors. This receptor was identified in a female donor with lung adenocarcinoma. The CD4 and CD8 labels of this study may be unreliable. Sequencing input: CD4+ T cells from the center of a lung tumor. The chain joins TRBV10-1 to TRBJ2-1, with D perhaps assigned TRBD1 or TRBD2 (5 bases each). Matching the DNA end better, TRBJ2-7 makes the J call doubtful. For the CDR3, the DNA is TGCGCCAGTTCGGGGCTAGCTTTCCACGAGCAGTACTTC. Its protein product is CASSGLAFHEQYF.